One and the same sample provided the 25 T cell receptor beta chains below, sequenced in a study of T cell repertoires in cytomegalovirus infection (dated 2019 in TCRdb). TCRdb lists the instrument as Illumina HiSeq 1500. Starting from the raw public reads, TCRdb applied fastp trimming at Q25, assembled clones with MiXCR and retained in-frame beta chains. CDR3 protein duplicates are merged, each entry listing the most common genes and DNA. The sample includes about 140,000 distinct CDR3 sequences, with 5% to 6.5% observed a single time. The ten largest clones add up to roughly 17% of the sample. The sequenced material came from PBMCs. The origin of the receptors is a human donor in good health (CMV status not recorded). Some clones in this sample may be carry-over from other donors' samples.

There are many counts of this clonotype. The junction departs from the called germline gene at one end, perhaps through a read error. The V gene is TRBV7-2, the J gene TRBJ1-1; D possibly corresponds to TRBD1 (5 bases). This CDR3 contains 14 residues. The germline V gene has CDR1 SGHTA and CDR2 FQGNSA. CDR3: CASSREGLNTEAFF. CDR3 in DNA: TGTGCCAGCAGCCGCGAGGGGCTGAATACTGAAGCTTTCTTT.

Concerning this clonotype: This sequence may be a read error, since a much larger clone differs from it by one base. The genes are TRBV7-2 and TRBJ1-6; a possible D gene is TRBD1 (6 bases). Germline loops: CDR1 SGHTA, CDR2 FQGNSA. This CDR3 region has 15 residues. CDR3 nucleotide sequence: TGTGCCAGCAGCTTAGCCCGGGGGCGAGGTTCACCCCTCCGCTTT. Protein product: CASSLARGRGSPLRF.

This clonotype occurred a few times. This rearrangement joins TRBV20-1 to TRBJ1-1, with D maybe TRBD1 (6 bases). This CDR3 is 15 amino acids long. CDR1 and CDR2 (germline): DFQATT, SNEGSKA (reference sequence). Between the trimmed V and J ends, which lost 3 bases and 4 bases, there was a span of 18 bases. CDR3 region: CSASPLSTGSTEAFF. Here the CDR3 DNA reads TGCAGTGCTAGTCCTCTCTCCACAGGGAGCACTGAAGCTTTCTTT.

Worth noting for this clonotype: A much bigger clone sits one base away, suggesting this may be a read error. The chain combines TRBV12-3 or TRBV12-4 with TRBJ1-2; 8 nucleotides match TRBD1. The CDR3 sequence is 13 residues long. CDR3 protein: CASSAGGSYGFTF. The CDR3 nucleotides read TGTGCCAGTAGCGCAGGGGGCAGCTATGGCTTCACCTTC.

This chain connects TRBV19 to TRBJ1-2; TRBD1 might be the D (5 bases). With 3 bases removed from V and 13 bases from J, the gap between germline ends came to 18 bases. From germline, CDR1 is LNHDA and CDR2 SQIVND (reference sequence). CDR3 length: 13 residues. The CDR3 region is CASSISRDGQITF. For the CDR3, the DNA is TGTGCCAGTAGTATCAGCCGGGACGGCCAGATCACCTTC.

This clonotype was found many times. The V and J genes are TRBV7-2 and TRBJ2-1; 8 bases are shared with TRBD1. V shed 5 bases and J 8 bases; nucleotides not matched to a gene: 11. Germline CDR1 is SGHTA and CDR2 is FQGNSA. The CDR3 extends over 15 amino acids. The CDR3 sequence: CASSGPGQVADEQFF. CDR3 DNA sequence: TGTGCCAGCAGCGGACCGGGACAGGTTGCGGATGAGCAGTTCTTC.

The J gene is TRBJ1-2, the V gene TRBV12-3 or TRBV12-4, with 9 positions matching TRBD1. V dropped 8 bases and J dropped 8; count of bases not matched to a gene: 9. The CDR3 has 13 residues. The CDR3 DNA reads TGTGCCAGCGGGCCCACAGGGGGCTACGGCTACACCTTC. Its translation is CASGPTGGYGYTF.

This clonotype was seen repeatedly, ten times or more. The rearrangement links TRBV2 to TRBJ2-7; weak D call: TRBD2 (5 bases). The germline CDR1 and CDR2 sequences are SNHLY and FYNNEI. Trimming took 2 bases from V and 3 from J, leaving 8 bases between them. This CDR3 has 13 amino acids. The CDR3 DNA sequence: TGTGCCAGCAGTGAACGTACTAGCTACGAGCAGTACTTC. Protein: CASSERTSYEQYF.

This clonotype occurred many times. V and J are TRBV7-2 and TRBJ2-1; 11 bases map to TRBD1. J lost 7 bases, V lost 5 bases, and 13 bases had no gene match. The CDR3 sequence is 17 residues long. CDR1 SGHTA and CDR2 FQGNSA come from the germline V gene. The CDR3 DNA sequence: TGTGCCAGCAGCGCGAAACGAGGACAGGGGGCGCGGAATGAGCAGTTCTTC. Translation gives CASSAKRGQGARNEQFF. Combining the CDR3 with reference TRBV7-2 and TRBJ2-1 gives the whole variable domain GAGVSQSPSNKVTEKGKDVELRCDPISGHTALYWYRQSLGQGLEFLIYFQGNSAPDKSGLPSDRFSAERTGGSVSTLTIQRTQQEDSAVYLCASSAKRGQGARNEQFFGPGTRLTVL.

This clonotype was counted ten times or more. CDR3 nucleotides: TGCAGCGTTCCCCCGACAGGGGGCAGCTATGGCTACACCTTC. It translates to CSVPPTGGSYGYTF. This chain uses TRBV29-1 with TRBJ1-2, with TRBD1 matching 10 bases. CDR1 and CDR2 from the germline V gene are SQVTM and ANQGSEA. The CDR3 runs to 14 residues. V was clipped by 5 bases and J by 4 bases; unmatched bases: 7.

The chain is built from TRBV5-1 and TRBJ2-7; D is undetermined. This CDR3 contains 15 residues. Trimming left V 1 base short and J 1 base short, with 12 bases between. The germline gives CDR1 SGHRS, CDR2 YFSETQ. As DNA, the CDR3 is TGCGCCAGCAGCTTGAACCCCGCTTATTCCTACGAGCAGTACTTC. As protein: CASSLNPAYSYEQYF.

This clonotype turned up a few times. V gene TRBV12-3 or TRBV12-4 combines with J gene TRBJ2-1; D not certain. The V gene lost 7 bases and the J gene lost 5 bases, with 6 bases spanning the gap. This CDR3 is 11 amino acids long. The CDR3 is CASNGNNEQFF. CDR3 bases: TGTGCCAGCAATGGGAACAATGAGCAGTTCTTC.

The CDR3 nucleotides are TGCAGTGCCCTGGACTCTTGGTACCAAGAGACCCAGTACTTC. Translating it yields CSALDSWYQETQYF. V is TRBV20-1 and J is TRBJ2-5; tentatively, D is TRBD2 (5 bases). The germline CDR1 and CDR2 sequences are DFQATT and SNEGSKA (reference sequence). V lost 6 bases to trimming and J lost 0 bases, with 14 bases between them. The CDR3 has 14 residues.

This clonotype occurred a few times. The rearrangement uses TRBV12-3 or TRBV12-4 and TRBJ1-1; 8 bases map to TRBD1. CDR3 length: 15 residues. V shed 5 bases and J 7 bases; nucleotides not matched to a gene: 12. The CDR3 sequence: CASSPSRQGADEAFF. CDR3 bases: TGTGCCAGCAGTCCGAGCCGGCAGGGGGCGGATGAAGCTTTCTTT.

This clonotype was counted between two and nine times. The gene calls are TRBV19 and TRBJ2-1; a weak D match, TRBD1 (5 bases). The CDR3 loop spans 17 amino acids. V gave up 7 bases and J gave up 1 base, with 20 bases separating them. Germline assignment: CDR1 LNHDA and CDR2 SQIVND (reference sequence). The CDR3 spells CASTYEVGAASYNEQFF. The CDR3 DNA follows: TGTGCCAGTACTTATGAGGTAGGGGCGGCATCCTACAATGAGCAGTTCTTC.

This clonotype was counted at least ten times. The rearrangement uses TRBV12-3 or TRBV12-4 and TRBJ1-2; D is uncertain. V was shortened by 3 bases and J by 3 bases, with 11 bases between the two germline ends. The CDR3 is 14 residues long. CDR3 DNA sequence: TGTGCCAGCAGTTTGTTCGGACTGCACTATGGCTACACCTTC. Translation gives CASSLFGLHYGYTF.

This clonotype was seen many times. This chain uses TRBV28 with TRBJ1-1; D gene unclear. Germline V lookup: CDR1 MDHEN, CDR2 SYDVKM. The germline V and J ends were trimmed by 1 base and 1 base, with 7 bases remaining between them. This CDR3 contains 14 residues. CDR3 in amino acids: CASSLYPGNTEAFF. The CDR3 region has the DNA TGTGCCAGCAGTTTATATCCAGGGAACACTGAAGCTTTCTTT.

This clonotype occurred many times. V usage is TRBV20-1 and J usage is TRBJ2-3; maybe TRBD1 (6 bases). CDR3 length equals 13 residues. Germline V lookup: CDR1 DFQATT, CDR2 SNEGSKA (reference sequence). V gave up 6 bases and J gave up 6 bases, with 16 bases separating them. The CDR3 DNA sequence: TGCAGTGCCCCAAGCACAGGGTCGGATACGCAGTATTTT. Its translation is CSAPSTGSDTQYF.

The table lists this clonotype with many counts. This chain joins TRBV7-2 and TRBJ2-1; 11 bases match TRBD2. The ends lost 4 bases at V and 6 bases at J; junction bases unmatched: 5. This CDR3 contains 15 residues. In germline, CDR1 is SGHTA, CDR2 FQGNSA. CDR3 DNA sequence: TGTGCCAGCAGCTCGACTAGCGGGGCAAGCAATGAGCAGTTCTTC. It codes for CASSSTSGASNEQFF.

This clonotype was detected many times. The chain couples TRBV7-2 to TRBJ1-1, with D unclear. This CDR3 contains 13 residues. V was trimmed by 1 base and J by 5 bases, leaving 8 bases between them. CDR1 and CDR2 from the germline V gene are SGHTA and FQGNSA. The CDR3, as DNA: TGTGCCAGCAGCTTAGACAGAGGGACTGAAGCTTTCTTT. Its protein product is CASSLDRGTEAFF.

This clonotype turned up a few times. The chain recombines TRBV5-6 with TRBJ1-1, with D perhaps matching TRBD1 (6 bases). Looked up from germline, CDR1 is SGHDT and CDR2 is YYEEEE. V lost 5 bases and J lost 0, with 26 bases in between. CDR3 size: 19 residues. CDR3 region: CASSKGGQSPHYMNTEAFF. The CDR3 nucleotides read TGTGCCAGCAGTAAGGGGGGGCAGAGCCCTCACTATATGAACACTGAAGCTTTCTTT.

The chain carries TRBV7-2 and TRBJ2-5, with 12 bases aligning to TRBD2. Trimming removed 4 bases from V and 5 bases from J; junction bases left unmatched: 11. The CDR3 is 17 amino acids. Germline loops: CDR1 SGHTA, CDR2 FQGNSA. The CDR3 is CASSWTSGATGEETQYF. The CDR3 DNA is TGTGCCAGCAGCTGGACTAGCGGGGCCACCGGGGAGGAGACCCAGTACTTC. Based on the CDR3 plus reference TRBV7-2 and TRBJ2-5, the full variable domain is GAGVSQSPSNKVTEKGKDVELRCDPISGHTALYWYRQSLGQGLEFLIYFQGNSAPDKSGLPSDRFSAERTGGSVSTLTIQRTQQEDSAVYLCASSWTSGATGEETQYFGPGTRLLVL.

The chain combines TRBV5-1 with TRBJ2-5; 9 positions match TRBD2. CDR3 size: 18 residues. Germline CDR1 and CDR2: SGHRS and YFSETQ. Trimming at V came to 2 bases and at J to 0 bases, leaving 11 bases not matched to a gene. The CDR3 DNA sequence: TGCGCCAGCAGCTTATCGGTAGCGGGGGACTTTTACCAAGAGACCCAGTACTTC. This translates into CASSLSVAGDFYQETQYF.

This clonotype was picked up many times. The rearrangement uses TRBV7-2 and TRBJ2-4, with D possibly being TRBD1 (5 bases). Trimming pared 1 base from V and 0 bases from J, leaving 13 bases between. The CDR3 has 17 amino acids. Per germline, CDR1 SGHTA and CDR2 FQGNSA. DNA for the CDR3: TGTGCCAGCAGCTTAGTCCCAGGGCTACTAGCCAAAAACATTCAGTACTTC. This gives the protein CASSLVPGLLAKNIQYF. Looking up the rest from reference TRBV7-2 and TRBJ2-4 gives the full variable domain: GAGVSQSPSNKVTEKGKDVELRCDPISGHTALYWYRQSLGQGLEFLIYFQGNSAPDKSGLPSDRFSAERTGGSVSTLTIQRTQQEDSAVYLCASSLVPGLLAKNIQYFGAGTRLSVL.

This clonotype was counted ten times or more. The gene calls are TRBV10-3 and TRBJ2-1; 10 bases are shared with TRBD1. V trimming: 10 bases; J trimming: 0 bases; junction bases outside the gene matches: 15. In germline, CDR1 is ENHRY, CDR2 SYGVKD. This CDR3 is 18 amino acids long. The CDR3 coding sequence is TGTGCCACGGGGGGGCGACGACAGGGGGCGAGCTCCTACAATGAGCAGTTCTTC. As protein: CATGGRRQGASSYNEQFF.